This T cell receptor (beta chain) derives from a study of shared clonotypes between healthy human individuals. This CDR3 comprises 16 residues. Per germline, CDR1 SGHRS and CDR2 YFSETQ. Trimming shortened V by 4 bases and J by 2 bases, and 15 bases separated the two germline ends. CD45RO-negative, CCR7-positively selected cells formed the naive CD8 fraction, excluding terminally differentiated effector memory CD45RA+ cells. Only in-frame clones appear in the TCRdb table, and some are missing; sequencing was by immunoSEQ multiplex PCR. Altogether some 2,000,000 clones are present, 85% to 95% being singletons, with the ten largest covering around 1.1%.

The sequence derives from a man younger than 30 in good health. The chain employs TRBV5-1 and TRBJ2-2; either TRBD1 or TRBD2 may supply D (6 bases each). The sample taken for sequencing was naive CD8+ T cells sorted from blood. The CDR3 DNA sequence: TGCGCCAGCAGCCCGGGGGCAGGAACCAACACCGGGGAGCTGTTTTTT. As protein: CASSPGAGTNTGELFF.